The next 26 T cell receptor beta chains were all read from a single sample in a study of technical replicates of blood from several donors. Clones were sequenced by immunoSEQ multiplex PCR, and TCRdb holds only the in-frame ones, with some missing. The sample records 70,000 to 80,000 clones, roughly 90% being singletons. Sequencing input: T cells isolated from PBMCs. These receptors were collected from a human donor in good health.

This chain uses TRBV7-9 with TRBJ2-7; 10 bases align to TRBD2. From germline, CDR1 is SEHNR and CDR2 FQNEAQ (reference sequence). The junction had 9 bases not matched to a gene; V was cut back by 2 bases and J by 5 bases. The length of the CDR3 is 16 residues. The CDR3 DNA reads TGTGCCAGCAGCTTAATGGGGGCTAGCGGGAGCCACGAGCAGTACTTC. This gives the protein CASSLMGASGSHEQYF.

The chain is built from TRBV5-1 and TRBJ2-1; 9 bases are a match to TRBD2. Germline V gene sequence: CDR1 SGHRS, CDR2 YFSETQ. Unmatched junction bases numbered 12, after V lost 4 bases and J lost 10 bases. The CDR3 runs to 15 residues. The CDR3 spells CASSPELSGSNEQFF. In nucleotides, the CDR3 is TGCGCCAGCAGCCCGGAACTTAGCGGGAGTAACGAGCAGTTCTTC.

The J gene is TRBJ2-1, the V gene TRBV7-9; 10 nucleotides align to TRBD1. J lost 5 bases, V lost 5 bases, and 6 bases had no gene match. The CDR3 totals 15 residues. Germline loops: CDR1 SEHNR, CDR2 FQNEAQ (reference sequence). This chain's CDR3 is CASSHRDRGNNEQFF. CDR3 bases: TGTGCCAGCAGCCACCGGGACAGGGGAAACAATGAGCAGTTCTTC.

The genes are TRBV19 and TRBJ2-7, with D maybe TRBD1 (6 bases). Looked up from germline, CDR1 is LNHDA and CDR2 is SQIVND (reference sequence). This CDR3 is 14 amino acids long. With 6 bases removed from V and 0 bases from J, the gap between germline ends came to 12 bases. This CDR3 is CASSGQRPSYEQYF. DNA for the CDR3: TGTGCCAGTAGCGGACAGCGACCCTCCTACGAGCAGTACTTC.

This clone was picked up one time. The chain employs TRBV14 and TRBJ2-7; D ambiguous. There are 18 residues in the CDR3. Between the trimmed V and J ends, which lost 5 bases and 3 bases, there was a span of 26 bases. In germline, CDR1 is SGHDN, CDR2 FVKESK. The CDR3 nucleotides read TGTGCCAGCAGCACAAAGCCTCATAAGCAGCTAACTATCTACGAGCAGTACTTC. Translated: CASSTKPHKQLTIYEQYF. The whole variable domain, filled in from reference TRBV14 and TRBJ2-7, reads EAGVTQFPSHSVIEKGQTVTLRCDPISGHDNLYWYRRVMGKEIKFLLHFVKESKQDESGMPNNRFLAERTGGTYSTLKVQPAELEDSGVYFCASSTKPHKQLTIYEQYFGPGTRLTVT.

This clone was seen just once. As DNA, the CDR3 is TGCGCCAGCAGGGGGACAGGGAGCACAGATACGCAGTATTTT. This sequence encodes CASRGTGSTDTQYF. The V call is TRBV5-1, the J call TRBJ2-3; TRBD1 aligns across 9 bases. The CDR3 length is 14 residues. Per germline, CDR1 SGHRS and CDR2 YFSETQ. J lost 0 bases, V lost 5 bases, and 1 base had no gene match.

The chain recombines TRBV5-6 with TRBJ2-1; D not certain. CDR1 is SGHDT and CDR2 is YYEEEE in the germline V gene. Trimming pared 6 bases from V and 4 bases from J, leaving 5 bases between. The CDR3 is 11 residues long. In DNA form, the CDR3 reads TGTGCCAGCACTCTTTACAATGAGCAGTTCTTC. The encoded protein is CASTLYNEQFF.

The chain couples TRBV6-6 to TRBJ1-2, with D hard to call. The CDR3 is 11 residues long. Trimming took 4 bases from V and 4 from J, leaving 4 bases between them. Per the germline V gene, CDR1 is MNHNY and CDR2 is SVGAGI (reference sequence). The CDR3 region has the DNA TGTGCCAGCAGTTCCAGCTATGGCTACACCTTC. Protein product: CASSSSYGYTF.

The table lists this clone with a count of one. The rearrangement joins TRBV9 to TRBJ2-2, with D perhaps matching TRBD2 (5 bases). Germline loops: CDR1 SGDLS, CDR2 YYNGEE. The V gene lost 5 bases and the J gene lost 3 bases, with 11 bases spanning the gap. There are 14 residues in the CDR3. The CDR3 sequence: CASSPDYYTGELFF. The CDR3 nucleotides are TGTGCCAGCAGTCCTGACTACTACACCGGGGAGCTGTTTTTT.

The chain joins TRBV7-9 to TRBJ2-5; D ambiguous. V lost 1 base, J lost 3 bases, and 6 bases lay in between. The germline V gene encodes CDR1 SEHNR and CDR2 FQNEAQ (reference sequence). This CDR3 spans 13 amino acids. CDR3 amino acids: CASSLGLEETQYF. CDR3 sequence (DNA): TGTGCCAGCAGCTTAGGACTGGAAGAGACCCAGTACTTC.

This chain connects TRBV7-6 to TRBJ2-7, with a possible D match to TRBD2 (6 bases). This CDR3 has 14 amino acids. Germline assignment: CDR1 SGHVS and CDR2 FNYEAQ. Deletions cut 5 bases from V and 4 bases from J, with 15 bases between. The CDR3 nucleotides read TGTGCCAGCAGCACCTTGGGAGGCGGGTACGAGCAGTACTTC. Its protein is CASSTLGGGYEQYF.

The chain links TRBV5-1 to TRBJ1-3, with 9 bases aligning to TRBD1. After removal of 0 bases from V and 4 bases from J, the junction contained 2 bases not matched to a gene. This CDR3 is built from 15 residues. Germline values: CDR1 SGHRS, CDR2 YFSETQ. For the CDR3, the DNA is TGCGCCAGCAGCTTGGACAGGGGGCGAGGAAACACCATATATTTT. Protein product: CASSLDRGRGNTIYF.

The rearrangement joins TRBV6-5 to TRBJ1-1; the D gene is possibly TRBD1 (5 bases). The CDR3 is 15 residues long. Trimming left V 0 bases short and J 3 bases short, with 11 bases between. From germline, CDR1 is MNHEY and CDR2 SVGAGI. The CDR3 DNA reads TGTGCCAGCAGTTACTCGATAGCGGGGGACACTGAAGCTTTCTTT. Residues: CASSYSIAGDTEAFF.

The chain recombines TRBV19 with TRBJ1-1; 10 nucleotides agree with TRBD1. After removal of 9 bases from V and 0 bases from J, the junction contained 4 bases not matched to a gene. Per germline, CDR1 LNHDA and CDR2 SQIVND (reference sequence). There are 14 residues in the CDR3. CDR3 bases: TGTGCCAGCGGCGACAGGGGGCTGAACACTGAAGCTTTCTTT. It yields the protein CASGDRGLNTEAFF.

The chain combines TRBV29-1 with TRBJ1-1; tentatively, D is TRBD1 (6 bases). This CDR3 region has 13 residues. Germline lookup yields CDR1 SQVTM and CDR2 ANQGSEA. V was trimmed by 8 bases and J by 6 bases, leaving 19 bases between them. In DNA form, the CDR3 reads TGCAGCTCCGGCGTGGTAGGGACACCTGAAGCTTTCTTT. Residues: CSSGVVGTPEAFF.

J is TRBJ2-7 and V is TRBV2, with D unresolved. V shed 8 bases and J shed 0 bases, with 11 bases lying between them. CDR1 is SNHLY, CDR2 FYNNEI, per germline. The CDR3 sequence is 13 residues long. The CDR3 DNA is TGTGCCAGCCTAGGCCTTCCCTCCTACGAGCAGTACTTC. Residues: CASLGLPSYEQYF.

The genes are TRBV4-1 and TRBJ1-3, with 7 bases that match TRBD1. The CDR3 is 13 residues long. Germline V gene sequence: CDR1 MGHRA, CDR2 YSYEKL. V shed 2 bases and J 8 bases; nucleotides not matched to a gene: 3. The CDR3 bases are TGCGCCAGCAGCCAAAACAGGGGAGACACCATATATTTT. Encoded protein: CASSQNRGDTIYF.

CDR3 nucleotide sequence: TGTGCCAGCAGCTTAGCTAACAGGGAGTACGAGCAGTACTTC. Translated: CASSLANREYEQYF. The chain couples TRBV7-9 to TRBJ2-7, with TRBD1 as a possible D gene (6 bases). Germline-derived CDR1 and CDR2 are SEHNR and FQNEAQ (reference sequence). Trimming took off 0 bases at V and 4 bases at J, with 10 bases between the two ends. The CDR3 is made up of 14 amino acids.

The chain links TRBV27 to TRBJ1-4, with D perhaps matching TRBD1 (6 bases). The germline CDR1 and CDR2 sequences are MNHEY and SMNVEV (reference sequence). Trimming cost V 2 bases and J 10 bases, with 11 bases left between them. This CDR3 region has 13 residues. The CDR3, as DNA: TGTGCCAGCAGTTTAGGAAGGGGGGGAAAACTGTTTTTT. Its translation: CASSLGRGGKLFF.

The chain joins TRBV27 to TRBJ2-7, with a tentative D call TRBD2 (5 bases). V was clipped by 6 bases and J by 3 bases, with 12 bases between them. CDR3 size: 13 residues. Germline V CDR1 and CDR2: MNHEY, SMNVEV (reference sequence). CDR3 region: CASRSGNRYEQYF. The CDR3 coding sequence is TGTGCCAGCAGGTCCGGGAACCGCTACGAGCAGTACTTC.

This rearrangement joins TRBV13 to TRBJ2-1; 9 positions agree with TRBD2. V was pared by 0 bases and J by 7 bases, with 13 bases of the junction left unmatched. CDR3 length: 18 residues. CDR1 and CDR2 (germline): PRHDT, FYEKMQ (reference sequence). CDR3 DNA: TGTGCCAGCAGCTTAGGCTTCCCCTCCGGGACTAGCAGAAATGAGCAGTTCTTC. Its translation: CASSLGFPSGTSRNEQFF.

The rearrangement joins TRBV28 to TRBJ2-1, with 10 nucleotides matching TRBD2. The CDR3 loop spans 18 amino acids. CDR1 and CDR2 from the germline V gene are MDHEN and SYDVKM. V lost 2 bases to trimming and J lost 8 bases; unmatched junction nucleotides: 15. CDR3: CASSLVEAGGPGLYEQFF. The CDR3 DNA is TGTGCCAGCAGTTTAGTGGAAGCGGGAGGGCCGGGATTATATGAGCAGTTCTTC.

This chain uses TRBV7-9 with TRBJ2-7, with 7 positions matching TRBD1. J gave up 3 bases and V 4 bases, and 6 bases lay outside the gene matches. This CDR3 contains 14 residues. Germline CDR1 reads SEHNR; CDR2 reads FQNEAQ (reference sequence). The CDR3 DNA sequence: TGTGCCAGCAGCTGGGACAGAGGGGTCTACGAGCAGTACTTC. Translated: CASSWDRGVYEQYF. Complete variable domain (other parts from reference TRBV7-9 and TRBJ2-7): DTGVSQNPRHKITKRGQNVTFRCDPISEHNRLYWYRQTLGQGPEFLTYFQNEAQLEKSRLLSDRFSAERPKGSFSTLEIQRTEQGDSAMYLCASSWDRGVYEQYFGPGTRLTVT.

This rearrangement joins TRBV7-9 to TRBJ1-2, with a possible D match to TRBD1 (6 bases). The V gene's germline CDR1 is SEHNR and CDR2 FQNEAQ (reference sequence). Deletions cut 2 bases from V and 8 bases from J, with 15 bases between. CDR3 length: 14 amino acids. Here the CDR3 DNA reads TGTGCCAGCAGCTTATCCCCAGGGGCGGAAGGCTACACCTTC. As protein: CASSLSPGAEGYTF.

Turning to this clone: A read error may produce the germline difference seen at one junction end. V is TRBV2 and J is TRBJ2-7; 11 bases match TRBD1. Germline CDR1 SNHLY, CDR2 FYNNEI. The CDR3 sequence is 15 residues long. CDR3 in DNA: TGTGCAAGCACGGTAGGGACAGGGGGCTCCTACGAGCAGTACTTC. This sequence encodes CASTVGTGGSYEQYF.

The chain joins TRBV6-5 to TRBJ2-7; 9 nucleotides match TRBD1. Germline CDR1 and CDR2: MNHEY and SVGAGI. The CDR3 spans 15 residues. V dropped 6 bases and J dropped 0; count of bases not matched to a gene: 6. CDR3 loop: CASSPTGGLSYEQYF. The CDR3 DNA reads as TGTGCCAGCAGCCCTACAGGGGGCCTCTCCTACGAGCAGTACTTC.